This TCR beta chain was captured by sequencing in a study of response to subunit inactivated influenza vaccine. This clonotype was found a few times. Trimming pared 7 bases from V and 4 bases from J, leaving 13 bases between. The CDR3 runs 13 residues. Germline lookup yields CDR1 SQVTM and CDR2 ANQGSEA. TCRdb analysed the RT-PCR reads with MiXCR anew, one entry per CDR3 protein. The repertoire has roughly 710,000 distinct CDR3 sequences, 13% to 15% of them found once; the top ten carry roughly 7.6%. This TCR was sampled from a middle-aged man who received an inactivated influenza vaccine. This sequence joins TRBV29-1 and TRBJ1-4, with D possibly being TRBD1 (6 bases). This specimen consisted of PBMCs from blood, obtained about 14 days before vaccination. CDR3 loop: CSGGPGDNEKLFF. CDR3 in DNA: TGCAGCGGGGGCCCAGGGGATAATGAAAAACTGTTTTTT.